This TCR beta chain derives from a study of cytomegalovirus exposure and HLA in healthy donors. Germline CDR1 is SGHAT and CDR2 is FQNNGV. This CDR3 is built from 16 residues. The trim removed 5 bases at V and 4 bases at J, leaving 13 bases unmatched. With regard to this clone: Its antigen remains unknown.

Overall study findings and caveats: Most TCRs appeared rarely, but some public TCRs recurred in many donors. Over 150 TCR beta chains were listed as cytomegalovirus-associated.

Generated by immunoSEQ multiplex PCR, the TCRdb table keeps only in-frame clones and is missing some. The repertoire has 200,000 to 250,000 clones, around four fifths of them found once; the top ten carry around 5.6%. This sequence originates from a woman aged 18-29 years in good health and CMV-seronegative. The rearrangement links TRBV11-2 to TRBJ2-7; 8 bases align to TRBD2. The specimen sequenced was PBMCs. This CDR3 reads CASSPSLSGGLYEQYF. As DNA, the CDR3 is TGTGCCAGCAGCCCTTCTCTCAGCGGGGGTCTGTACGAGCAGTACTTC. Using reference TRBV11-2 and TRBJ2-7 for the parts outside the CDR3, the full variable domain is EAGVAQSPRYKIIEKRQSVAFWCNPISGHATLYWYQQILGQGPKLLIQFQNNGVVDDSQLPKDRFSAERLKGVDSTLKIQPAKLEDSAVYLCASSPSLSGGLYEQYFGPGTRLTVT.